The T cell receptor (beta chain) under discussion was sequenced for a study of molecular identifiers for immune sequencing clone quantification. Across the whole study: Five portions were made in replicates from RNA of approximately 22,000 or 94,000 naive CD8 cells, and four underwent sequencing. Study-wide results and caveats: In cases of identical TCR molecules sharing a barcode, highly expanded clone sizes could be underestimated. For effector cells, clones above 20 RNA copies held over 97% of molecules; for naive cells, under 1%.

This clonotype was picked up a small number of times. What it recognizes is unknown. Germline and junction disagree at one end, which may indicate a read error. This CDR3 has 16 residues. CDR1 is SGDLS and CDR2 is YYNGEE in the germline V gene. TCRdb analysed the PCR reads with MiXCR anew, one entry per CDR3 protein. The table records 460,000 or so distinct CDR3 sequences, roughly 26% of them present only once. The rearrangement joins TRBV9 to TRBJ1-1, with a tentative D call TRBD1 (5 bases). This clonotype was obtained from a human donor in good health. Some libraries in this study had Jurkat cell RNA spiked in. The sample comprised naive CD8+ T cells from blood, with Jurkat cell RNA spiked in. Noted subset: FACS-sorted CD8+CD4-CCR7+CD45RA+ naive T cells. CDR3 in DNA: TGTGCCAGCAGCCGGAATTGGGGGGACCCGAACACAGAAGCTTTCTTT. Translated, it gives CASSRNWGDPNTEAFF.